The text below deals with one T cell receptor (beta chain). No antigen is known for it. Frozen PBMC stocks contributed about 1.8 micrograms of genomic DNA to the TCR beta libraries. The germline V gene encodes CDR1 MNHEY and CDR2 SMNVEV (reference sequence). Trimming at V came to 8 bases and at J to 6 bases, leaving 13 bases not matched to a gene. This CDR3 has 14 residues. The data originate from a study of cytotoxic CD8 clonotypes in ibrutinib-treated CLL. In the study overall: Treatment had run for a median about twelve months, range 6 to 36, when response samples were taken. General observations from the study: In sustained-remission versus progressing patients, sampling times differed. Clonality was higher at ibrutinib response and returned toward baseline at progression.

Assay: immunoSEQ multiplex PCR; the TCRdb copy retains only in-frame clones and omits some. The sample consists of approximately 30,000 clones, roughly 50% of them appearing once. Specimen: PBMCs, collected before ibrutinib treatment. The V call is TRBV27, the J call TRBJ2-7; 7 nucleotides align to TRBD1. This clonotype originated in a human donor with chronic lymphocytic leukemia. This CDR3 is CASLSIYRGGEQYF. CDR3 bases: TGTGCCAGCCTATCCATTTACAGGGGCGGCGAGCAGTACTTC.